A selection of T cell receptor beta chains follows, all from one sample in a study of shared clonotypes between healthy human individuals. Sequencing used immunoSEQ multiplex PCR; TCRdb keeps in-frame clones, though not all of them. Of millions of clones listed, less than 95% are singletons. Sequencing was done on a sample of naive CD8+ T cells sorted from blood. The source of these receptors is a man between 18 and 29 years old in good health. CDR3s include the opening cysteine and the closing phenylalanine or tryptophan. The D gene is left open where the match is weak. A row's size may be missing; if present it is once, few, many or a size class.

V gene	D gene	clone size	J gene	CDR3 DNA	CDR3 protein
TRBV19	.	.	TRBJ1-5	TGTGCCAGTACCCCCCCGGATATCGATCAGCCCCAGCATTTT	CASTPPDIDQPQHF
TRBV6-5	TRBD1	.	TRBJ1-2	TGTGCCAGCAGTTACTCAGGACAGGACTATGGCTACACCTTC	CASSYSGQDYGYTF
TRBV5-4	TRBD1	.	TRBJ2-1	TGTGCCAGCAGCTCCGGGACAGGGGGCGTGAATGAGCAGTTCTTC	CASSSGTGGVNEQFF
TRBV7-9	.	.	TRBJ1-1	TGTGCCAGCAGGGGCCCCATGAGTGGGGGGAACATGAACACTGAAGCTTTCTTT	CASRGPMSGGNMNTEAFF
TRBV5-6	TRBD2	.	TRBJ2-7	TGTGCCAGCAGTTCCGGACTAGCGATTGACGAGCAGTACTTC	CASSSGLAIDEQYF
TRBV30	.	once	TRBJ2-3	TGTGCCTGGAGCCTCGGGGGCTGGGATACGCAGTATTTT	CAWSLGGWDTQYF
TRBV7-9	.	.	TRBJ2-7	TGTGCCAGCAGCTTGGGCAGCTACGAGCAGTACTTC	CASSLGSYEQYF
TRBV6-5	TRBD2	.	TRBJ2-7	TGTGCCAGCAGTTTGAGACTAGCGGGGGGGGCCTACGAGCAGTACTTC	CASSLRLAGGAYEQYF
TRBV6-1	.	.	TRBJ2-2	TGTGCCAGCAGTGAAGGGCTTGGGGTAGCTCCCGGGGAGCTGTTTTTT	CASSEGLGVAPGELFF
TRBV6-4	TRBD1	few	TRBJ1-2	TGTGCCAGCAGTGACGGACAGGGGGTATATGGCTACACCTTC	CASSDGQGVYGYTF
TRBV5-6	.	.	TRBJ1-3	TGTGCCAGCAGCTTTCTGACTCAAGGGCTGGACGGAAACACCATATATTTT	CASSFLTQGLDGNTIYF
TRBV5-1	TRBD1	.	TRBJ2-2	TGCGCCACACAACCGGGACAGACGAACACCGGGGAGCTGTTTTTT	CATQPGQTNTGELFF
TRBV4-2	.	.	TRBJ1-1	TGTGCCAGCAGCCTTTCCACAGTCATGAACACTGAAGCTTTCTTT	CASSLSTVMNTEAFF
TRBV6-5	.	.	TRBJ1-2	TGTGCCAGCAGAGACGGGCCGAAGCCGGGCTACGCCTTC	CASRDGPKPGYAF
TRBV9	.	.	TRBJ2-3	TGTGCCAGCAGCAGCCAAGGTACGCAGTATTTT	CASSSQGTQYF
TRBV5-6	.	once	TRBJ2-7	TGTGCCAGCAGCGTCGACTATTACGAGCAGTACTTC	CASSVDYYEQYF
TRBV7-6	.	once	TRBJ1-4	TGTGCCAGCAGCTTGAGTACGAGTTACCGAACTAATGAAAAACTGTTTTTT	CASSLSTSYRTNEKLFF
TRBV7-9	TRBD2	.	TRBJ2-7	TGTGCCAGCAGCTTAGGCGGCGGGAGGGCCGAGCAGTACTTC	CASSLGGGRAEQYF
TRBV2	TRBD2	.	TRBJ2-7	TGTGCCAGCACACCCACCCGAGCGGGAGGGGCGAGCTACGAGCAGTACTTC	CASTPTRAGGASYEQYF
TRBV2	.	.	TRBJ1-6	TGTGCCAGCAGTGAAGAGGGTTCTAATTCACCCCTCCACTTT	CASSEEGSNSPLHF
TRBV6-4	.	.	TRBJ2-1	TGTGCCAGCATTGGTCTAGTCAATGAGCAGTTCTTC	CASIGLVNEQFF
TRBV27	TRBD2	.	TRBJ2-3	TGTGCCAGCGCAATTGGGACTAGCGGGGGATCCACAGATACGCAGTATTTT	CASAIGTSGGSTDTQYF
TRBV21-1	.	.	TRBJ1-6	TGTGCCAGCAGCAGACAGGACACGGTAGGAAATTCACCCCTCCACTTT	CASSRQDTVGNSPLHF
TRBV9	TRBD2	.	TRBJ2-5	TGTGCCAGCACCCGGGGACTAGGGGAGACCCAGTACTTC	CASTRGLGETQYF
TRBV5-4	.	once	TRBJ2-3	TGTGCCAGCAGCTTCAAGGGGACCACAGATACGCAGTATTTT	CASSFKGTTDTQYF
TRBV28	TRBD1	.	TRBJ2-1	TGTGCCAGCAGTGGCAGGGGGCTCTACTACAATGAGCAGTTCTTC	CASSGRGLYYNEQFF
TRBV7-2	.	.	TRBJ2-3	TGTGCCAGCAGCCCCCCCCTAGCGAATAATTACACAGATACGCAGTATTTT	CASSPPLANNYTDTQYF
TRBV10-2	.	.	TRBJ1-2	TGCGCCAGCAGTGACCCCTGGGCAGGTTATGGCTACACCTTC	CASSDPWAGYGYTF
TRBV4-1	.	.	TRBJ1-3	TGCGCCAGCAGCCAAGATCGGGGAAGTGGAAACACCATATATTTT	CASSQDRGSGNTIYF
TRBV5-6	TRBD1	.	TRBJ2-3	TGTGCCAGCACCGGGACAGGGAGGGATACGCAGTATTTT	CASTGTGRDTQYF
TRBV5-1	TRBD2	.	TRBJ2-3	TGCGCCAGCAGTCCGGGACTAGCGGGAGGTCTGACAGATACGCAGTATTTT	CASSPGLAGGLTDTQYF
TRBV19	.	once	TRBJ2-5	TGTGCCAGTAATTCTGGTCCCCAAGAGACCCAGTACTTC	CASNSGPQETQYF
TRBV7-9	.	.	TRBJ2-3	TGTGCCAGCAGAGCCCCCGGGGTCGCAGATACGCAGTATTTT	CASRAPGVADTQYF
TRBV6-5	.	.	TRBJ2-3	TGTGCCAGCAGTTACAGATTCGGGTCAGATACGCAGTATTTT	CASSYRFGSDTQYF
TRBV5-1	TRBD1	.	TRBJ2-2	TGCGCCAGCAGCCCTGGACAGGGCCACTCCACCGGGGAGCTGTTTTTT	CASSPGQGHSTGELFF
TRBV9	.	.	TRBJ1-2	TGTGCCAGCAGCGTAGACAGGGACGAAGGCTACACCTTC	CASSVDRDEGYTF
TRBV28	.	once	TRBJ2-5	TGTGCCAGCAGAAGACAGGGAGGGTGGTTAGGTCAGTACTTC	CASRRQGGWLGQYF
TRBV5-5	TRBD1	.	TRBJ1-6	TGTGCCAGCAGCCCCGGGACAGTTAATTCACCCCTCCACTTT	CASSPGTVNSPLHF
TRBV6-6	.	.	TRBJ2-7	TGTGCCAGCAGTTACGGTTTTTCCTACGAGCAGTACTTC	CASSYGFSYEQYF
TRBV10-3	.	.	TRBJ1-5	TGTGCCATCAGTGAGTCAGGGGTAGCGGATCAGCCCCAGCATTTT	CAISESGVADQPQHF
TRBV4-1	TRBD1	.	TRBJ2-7	TGCGCCAGCAGCCAAAGACAGGGGGCAATGTACGAGCAGTACTTC	CASSQRQGAMYEQYF